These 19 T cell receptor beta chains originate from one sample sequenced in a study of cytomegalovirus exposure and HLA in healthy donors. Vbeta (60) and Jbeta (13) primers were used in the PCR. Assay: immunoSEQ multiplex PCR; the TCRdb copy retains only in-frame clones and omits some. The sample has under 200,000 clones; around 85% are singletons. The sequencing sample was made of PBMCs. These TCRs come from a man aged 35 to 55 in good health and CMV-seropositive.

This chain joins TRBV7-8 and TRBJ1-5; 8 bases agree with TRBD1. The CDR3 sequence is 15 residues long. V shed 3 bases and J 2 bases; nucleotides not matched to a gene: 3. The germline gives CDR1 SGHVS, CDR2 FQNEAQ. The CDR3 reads CASSLNRGGNQPQHF. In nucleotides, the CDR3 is TGTGCCAGCAGCTTGAACAGGGGGGGCAATCAGCCCCAGCATTTT.

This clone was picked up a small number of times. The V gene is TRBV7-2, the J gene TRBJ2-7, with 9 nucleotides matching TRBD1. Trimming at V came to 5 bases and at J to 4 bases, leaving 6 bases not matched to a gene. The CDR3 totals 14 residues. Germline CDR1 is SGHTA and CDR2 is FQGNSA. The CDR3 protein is CASSNYRGQYEQYF. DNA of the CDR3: TGTGCCAGCAGCAACTACAGGGGGCAGTACGAGCAGTACTTC. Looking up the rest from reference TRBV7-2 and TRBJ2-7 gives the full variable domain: GAGVSQSPSNKVTEKGKDVELRCDPISGHTALYWYRQSLGQGLEFLIYFQGNSAPDKSGLPSDRFSAERTGGSVSTLTIQRTQQEDSAVYLCASSNYRGQYEQYFGPGTRLTVT.

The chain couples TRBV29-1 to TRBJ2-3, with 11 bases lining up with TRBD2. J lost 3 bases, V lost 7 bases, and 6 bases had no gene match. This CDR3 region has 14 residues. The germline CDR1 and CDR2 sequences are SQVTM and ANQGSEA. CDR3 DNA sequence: TGCAGCGCCGTAGCGGGGGGGTGGACAGATACGCAGTATTTT. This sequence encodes CSAVAGGWTDTQYF.

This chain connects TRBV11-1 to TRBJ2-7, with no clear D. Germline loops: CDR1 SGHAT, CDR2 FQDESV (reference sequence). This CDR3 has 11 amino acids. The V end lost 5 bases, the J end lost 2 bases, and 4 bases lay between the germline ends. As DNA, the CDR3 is TGTGCCAGCAGCGTTACCTACGAGCAGTACTTC. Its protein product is CASSVTYEQYF.

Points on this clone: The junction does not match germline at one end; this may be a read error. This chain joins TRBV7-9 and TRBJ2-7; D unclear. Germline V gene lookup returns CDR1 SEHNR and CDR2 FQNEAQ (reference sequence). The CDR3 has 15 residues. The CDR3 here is CSSSPVHASSYEQYF. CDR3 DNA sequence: TGTTCCAGCAGCCCCGTGCACGCGAGCTCCTACGAGCAGTACTTC.

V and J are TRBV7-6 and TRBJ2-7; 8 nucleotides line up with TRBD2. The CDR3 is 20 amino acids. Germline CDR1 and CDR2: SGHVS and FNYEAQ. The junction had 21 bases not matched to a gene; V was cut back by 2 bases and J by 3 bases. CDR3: CASSLTYGGGGSARGYEQYF. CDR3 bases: TGTGCCAGCAGCTTAACCTACGGTGGCGGGGGGTCGGCCCGGGGCTACGAGCAGTACTTC. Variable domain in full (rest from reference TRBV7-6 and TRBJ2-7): GAGVSQSPRYKVTKRGQDVALRCDPISGHVSLYWYRQALGQGPEFLTYFNYEAQQDKSGLPNDRFSAERPEGSISTLTIQRTEQRDSAMYRCASSLTYGGGGSARGYEQYFGPGTRLTVT.

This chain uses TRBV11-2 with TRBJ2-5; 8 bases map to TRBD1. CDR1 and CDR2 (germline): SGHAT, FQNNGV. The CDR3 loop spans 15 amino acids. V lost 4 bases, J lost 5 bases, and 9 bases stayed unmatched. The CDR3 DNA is TGTGCCAGCAGCTCGGACGGACAGGGTAGGGAGACCCAGTACTTC. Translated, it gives CASSSDGQGRETQYF.

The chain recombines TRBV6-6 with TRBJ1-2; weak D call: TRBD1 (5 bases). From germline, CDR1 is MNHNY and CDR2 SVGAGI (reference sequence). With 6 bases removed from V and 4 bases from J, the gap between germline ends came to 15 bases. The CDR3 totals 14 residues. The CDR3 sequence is CASRSAGLGYGYTF. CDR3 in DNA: TGTGCCAGCAGGTCAGCGGGGCTGGGCTATGGCTACACCTTC.

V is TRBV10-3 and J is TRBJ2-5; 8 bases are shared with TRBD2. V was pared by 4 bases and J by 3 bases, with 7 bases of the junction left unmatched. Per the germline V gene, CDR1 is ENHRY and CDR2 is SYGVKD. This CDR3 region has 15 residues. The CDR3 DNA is TGTGCCATCAGTGCGGGGCGGGGGGTCGAAGAGACCCAGTACTTC. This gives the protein CAISAGRGVEETQYF.

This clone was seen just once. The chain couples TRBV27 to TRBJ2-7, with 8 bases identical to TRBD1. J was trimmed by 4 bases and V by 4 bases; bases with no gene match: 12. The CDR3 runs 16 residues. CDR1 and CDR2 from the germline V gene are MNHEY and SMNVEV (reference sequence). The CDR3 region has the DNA TGTGCCAGCAGTTCGACAGGGGCGGGGAGGTGGTACGAGCAGTACTTC. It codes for CASSSTGAGRWYEQYF.

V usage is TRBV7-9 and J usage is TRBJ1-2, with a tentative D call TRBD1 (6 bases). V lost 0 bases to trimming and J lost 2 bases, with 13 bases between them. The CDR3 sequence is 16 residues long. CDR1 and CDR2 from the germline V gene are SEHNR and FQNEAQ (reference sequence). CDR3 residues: CASSLARQESNYGYTF. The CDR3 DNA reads TGTGCCAGCAGCTTAGCTAGACAGGAATCCAACTATGGCTACACCTTC.

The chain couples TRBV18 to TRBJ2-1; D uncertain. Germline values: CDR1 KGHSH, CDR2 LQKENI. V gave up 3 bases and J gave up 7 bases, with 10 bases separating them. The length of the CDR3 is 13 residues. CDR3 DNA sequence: TGTGCCAGCTCACCGGAAATGGAGAATGAGCAGTTCTTC. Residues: CASSPEMENEQFF.

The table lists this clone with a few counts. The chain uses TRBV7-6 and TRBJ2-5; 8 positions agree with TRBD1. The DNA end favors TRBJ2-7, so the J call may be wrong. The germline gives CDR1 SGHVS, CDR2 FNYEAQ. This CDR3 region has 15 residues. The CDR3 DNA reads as TGTGCCAGCAGCATTGGACAGGGAGGAAACGACGAGCAGTACTTC. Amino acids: CASSIGQGGNDEQYF.

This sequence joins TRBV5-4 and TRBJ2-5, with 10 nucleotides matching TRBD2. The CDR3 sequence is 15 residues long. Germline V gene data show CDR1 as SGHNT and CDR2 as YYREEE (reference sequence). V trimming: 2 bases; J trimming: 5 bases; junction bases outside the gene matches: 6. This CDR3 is CASSLVSGGQETQYF. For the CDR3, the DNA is TGTGCCAGCAGCTTAGTTAGCGGGGGGCAGGAGACCCAGTACTTC.

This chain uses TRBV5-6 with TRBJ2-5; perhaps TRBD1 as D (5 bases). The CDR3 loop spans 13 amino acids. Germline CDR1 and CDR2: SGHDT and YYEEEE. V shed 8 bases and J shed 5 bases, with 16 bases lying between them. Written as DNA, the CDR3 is TGTGCCAGTTATGCGTGGGGCATGGAGACCCAGTACTTC. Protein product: CASYAWGMETQYF.

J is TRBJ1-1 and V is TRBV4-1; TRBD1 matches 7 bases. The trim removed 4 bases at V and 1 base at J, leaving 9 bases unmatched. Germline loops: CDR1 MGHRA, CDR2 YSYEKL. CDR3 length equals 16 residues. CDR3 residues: CASSPVPGQTNTEAFF. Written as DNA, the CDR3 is TGCGCCAGCAGCCCCGTACCGGGACAGACGAACACTGAAGCTTTCTTT.

CDR3 in DNA: TGTGCCAGCAGAACGGACTACGGGGAGCTGTTTTTT. The encoded protein is CASRTDYGELFF. This chain links TRBV2 with TRBJ2-2; tentatively, D is TRBD2 (6 bases). The V gene's germline CDR1 is SNHLY and CDR2 FYNNEI. This CDR3 contains 12 residues. V gave up 6 bases and J gave up 7 bases, with 9 bases separating them.

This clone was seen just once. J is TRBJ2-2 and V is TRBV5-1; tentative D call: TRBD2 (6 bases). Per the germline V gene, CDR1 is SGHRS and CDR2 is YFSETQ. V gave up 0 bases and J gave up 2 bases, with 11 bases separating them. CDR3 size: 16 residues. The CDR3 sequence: CASSLGRGANTGELFF. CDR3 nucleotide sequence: TGCGCCAGCAGCTTGGGACGCGGGGCAAACACCGGGGAGCTGTTTTTT.

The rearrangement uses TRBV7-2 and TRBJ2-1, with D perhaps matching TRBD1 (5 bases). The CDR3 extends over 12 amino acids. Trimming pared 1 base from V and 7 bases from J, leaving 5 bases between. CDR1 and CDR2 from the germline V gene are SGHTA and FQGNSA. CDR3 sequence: CASSLEGNEQFF. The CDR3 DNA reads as TGTGCCAGCAGCTTAGAGGGGAATGAGCAGTTCTTC.